This entry concerns a single T cell receptor (beta chain). This record comes from a study of blood T cell repertoires in COVID-19. Study details: Material from acute and convalescent COVID-19 was sourced from the United States, Italy and Spain. PBMCs, B-cell-depleted T cells, or T cells provided the cDNA or gDNA that made up the material.

In the original analysis: Amplification from reference gene primers served as the basis for estimated nucleated cell counts. The table came from immunoSEQ multiplex PCR; TCRdb's copy has only in-frame clones and leaves some out. V and J calls plus clone size are reproduced from that table; the DNA served to infer D and trimming. Of approximately 120,000 clones listed, around 81% were seen once; the top ten hold about a sixth. What was sequenced was peripheral blood. The TCR was taken from a man aged 25-45 years with COVID-19, enrolled during active disease.

This CDR3 is CASSYSIQFNQPQHF. CDR3 DNA sequence: TGTGCCAGCAGTTACTCGATACAGTTCAATCAGCCCCAGCATTTT. This chain connects TRBV6-2 or TRBV6-3 to TRBJ1-5; D is unclear. The V gene's germline CDR1 is MNHEY and CDR2 SVGEGT. V shed 0 bases and J shed 3 bases, with 9 bases lying between them. The length of the CDR3 is 15 residues.